This T cell receptor beta chain was identified in a study of blood T cell repertoires in COVID-19. On the study more broadly: T cells, B-cell-depleted T cells, or PBMCs supplied cDNA or gDNA.

The CDR3 length is 16 residues. V trimming: 0 bases; J trimming: 1 base; junction bases outside the gene matches: 5. From germline, CDR1 is KGHSH and CDR2 LQKENI. TCRdb's copy holds only in-frame clones and misses some; the assay was immunoSEQ multiplex PCR. The table lists under 50,000 clones, approximately 90% of them singletons, with 15% in the top ten. This TCR was sampled from a man between 65 and 85 years old with active COVID-19. This chain joins TRBV18 and TRBJ1-1; 7 nucleotides match TRBD1. Sequencing was done on a sample of peripheral blood. The CDR3 protein is CASSPPVGQANTEAFF. CDR3 DNA sequence: TGTGCCAGCTCACCACCCGTAGGACAGGCGAACACTGAAGCTTTCTTT.